This is a list of T cell receptor beta chains from one sample in a study of early T cells in non-severe SARS-CoV-2 infection. TCRdb fed the 5' RACE reads into MiXCR, producing one record per CDR3 protein. This sample has 80,000 to 95,000 distinct CDR3 sequences; around 16% occur once, and the top ten carry 5% to 5.5%. Material: whole blood, obtained at baseline. The receptors here all came from an adult who was a healthcare worker with PCR-confirmed SARS-CoV-2 infection or an uninfected control (not recorded which). CDR3s include the opening cysteine and the closing phenylalanine or tryptophan. A D gene is named only where the DNA matches it firmly. Clone size is shown for a subset of rows, as once, few, many or a class of expanded clone.

. TRBJ2-2 TRBV20-1 . CSARAGSHTGELFF TGCAGTGCTAGGGCCGGCAGCCACACCGGGGAGCTGTTTTTT
. TRBJ1-6 TRBV7-9 . CASSLGSLNSPLHF TGTGCCAGCAGCTTGGGCAGCCTCAATTCACCCCTCCACTTT
few TRBJ1-1 TRBV9 . CASSVGTDFMNTEAFF TGTGCCAGCAGCGTAGGGACAGATTTTATGAACACTGAAGCTTTCTTT
. TRBJ2-5 TRBV5-1 . CASSLDSCGETQYF TGCGCCAGCAGCTTGGACAGCTGCGGGGAGACCCAGTACTTC
many TRBJ2-3 TRBV29-1 . CSVQQVSTDTQYF TGCAGCGTCCAACAGGTCAGCACAGATACGCAGTATTTT
. TRBJ1-5 TRBV20-1 . CSLRGAGSPNQPQHF TGCAGCCTCAGAGGGGCAGGGAGCCCGAATCAGCCCCAGCATTTT
few TRBJ2-1 TRBV7-9 . CASSHSRYEQFF TGTGCCAGCAGCCATAGCAGGTATGAGCAGTTCTTC
. TRBJ2-7 TRBV11-2 . CASSLGPTWTVSYEQYF TGTGCCAGCAGCTTAGGCCCCACCTGGACAGTCTCCTACGAGCAGTACTTC
. TRBJ1-1 TRBV12-3/TRBV12-4 . CASSLQRRGTEAFF TGTGCCAGCAGTTTACAACGGCGGGGTACTGAAGCTTTCTTT
. TRBJ2-7 TRBV2 . CASSRGTSYEQYF TGTGCCAGCAGCCGCGGGACTTCCTACGAGCAGTACTTC
many TRBJ2-1 TRBV6-1 . CASTAGSYNEQFF TGTGCCAGCACCGCGGGGTCTTACAATGAGCAGTTCTTC
. TRBJ1-6 TRBV12-3/TRBV12-4 TRBD1 CATTTGDRGSPLHF TGTGCCACCACTACCGGGGACAGGGGTTCACCCCTCCACTTT
. TRBJ2-5 TRBV7-6 . CASSLLARALQETQYF TGTGCCAGCAGCTTACTAGCCAGGGCCCTTCAAGAGACCCAGTACTTC
. TRBJ1-4 TRBV4-3 . CASSKNGATNEKLFF TGCGCCAGCAGCAAGAACGGTGCAACTAATGAAAAACTGTTTTTT
few TRBJ2-7 TRBV12-3/TRBV12-4 TRBD2 CASRVSGVHEQYF TGTGCCAGCAGAGTTAGCGGGGTCCACGAGCAGTACTTC
few TRBJ2-1 TRBV11-2 . CASSLFADDNEQFF TGTGCCAGCAGCTTATTTGCAGATGACAATGAGCAGTTCTTC
many TRBJ2-1 TRBV12-3/TRBV12-4 TRBD2 CASRRAGTTNEQFF TGTGCCAGCAGGAGGGCCGGGACTACCAATGAGCAGTTCTTC
. TRBJ1-5 TRBV9 TRBD1 CASSVTGSGQPQHF TGTGCCAGCAGCGTGACAGGGTCTGGCCAGCCCCAGCATTTT
. TRBJ1-1 TRBV10-3 . CASEAGVETEAFF TGTGCCAGCGAAGCCGGCGTGGAGACTGAAGCTTTCTTT
few TRBJ1-1 TRBV19 . CASTNMNTEAFF TGTGCCAGTACCAACATGAACACTGAAGCTTTCTTT
few TRBJ2-7 TRBV6-1 TRBD1 CARESGTGTVYEQYF TGTGCCAGAGAATCCGGGACAGGGACGGTCTACGAGCAGTACTTC
. TRBJ1-5 TRBV12-3/TRBV12-4 TRBD1 CASSPDREGQPQHF TGTGCCAGCAGCCCGGACAGGGAGGGTCAGCCCCAGCATTTT
many TRBJ2-7 TRBV6-2/TRBV6-3 . CASRPTAYEQYF TGTGCCAGCAGACCGACAGCCTACGAGCAGTACTTC
many TRBJ1-2 TRBV3-1 . CASSLRDYGYTF TGTGCCAGCAGCCTCAGGGATTATGGCTACACCTTC
many TRBJ2-1 TRBV11-2 TRBD2 CASSLEFRVLAEDNEQFF TGTGCCAGCAGCTTAGAATTTCGAGTGCTAGCGGAAGACAATGAGCAGTTCTTC
. TRBJ1-2 TRBV20-1 TRBD1 CSAAKTGANYGYTF TGCAGTGCTGCGAAAACAGGGGCGAACTATGGCTACACCTTC
few TRBJ1-2 TRBV28 . CASSFGGEYGYTF TGTGCCAGCAGTTTTGGGGGAGAATATGGCTACACCTTC
few TRBJ1-1 TRBV7-9 TRBD1 CASSQTGGGSEAFF TGTGCCAGCAGCCAGACAGGGGGCGGGAGTGAAGCTTTCTTT
few TRBJ2-1 TRBV7-3 . CVSSLKRAHRNEQFF TGTGTCAGCAGCCTTAAGAGGGCACACCGCAATGAGCAGTTCTTC
few TRBJ1-5 TRBV21-1 . CASSRIRTACQPQHF TGTGCCAGCAGCAGGATTAGGACAGCATGTCAGCCCCAGCATTTT
. TRBJ2-1 TRBV5-1 . CASSLEASLVGEQFF TGCGCCAGCAGCTTGGAGGCTAGTTTGGTCGGTGAGCAGTTCTTC
few TRBJ2-2 TRBV7-2 . CASSGDRLTGELFF TGTGCCAGCAGCGGCGACAGGCTTACCGGGGAGCTGTTTTTT
. TRBJ2-7 TRBV7-2 . CASSPSGGAYEQYF TGTGCCAGCAGCCCAAGTGGGGGAGCCTACGAGCAGTACTTC
many TRBJ1-1 TRBV18 . CASSPPGGGPEAFF TGTGCCAGCTCACCACCGGGGGGGGGACCTGAAGCTTTCTTT
. TRBJ2-7 TRBV13 TRBD2 CASSFLLAGEEEQYF TGTGCCAGCAGCTTCCTCCTAGCGGGAGAGGAAGAGCAGTACTTC
. TRBJ1-5 TRBV18 . CASSPEGYQPQHF TGTGCCAGCTCACCAGAGGGATATCAGCCCCAGCATTTT
few TRBJ1-5 TRBV6-2/TRBV6-3 . CASSYSSRGLSASNQPQHF TGTGCCAGCAGTTACTCGAGTAGGGGCCTTTCAGCTAGCAATCAGCCCCAGCATTTT
. TRBJ2-3 TRBV6-6 TRBD2 CASTNAGGPTDTQYF TGTGCCAGCACCAATGCGGGGGGCCCCACAGATACGCAGTATTTT
. TRBJ1-2 TRBV28 . CASSLSGRINYGYTF TGTGCCAGCAGTTTGTCGGGACGGATTAACTATGGCTACACCTTC
few TRBJ2-2 TRBV7-2 . CASSFGVTGELFF TGTGCCAGCAGCTTCGGGGTCACCGGGGAGCTGTTTTTT
. TRBJ2-1 TRBV9 . CASSVQPSRINEQFF TGTGCCAGCAGCGTACAGCCTAGCAGAATCAATGAGCAGTTCTTC
few TRBJ2-1 TRBV20-1 . CSARSDSGEQFF TGCAGTGCTAGGAGCGACAGCGGTGAGCAGTTCTTC
few TRBJ2-3 TRBV4-3 TRBD2 CASSQETSGVTDTQYF TGCGCCAGCAGCCAAGAAACCAGCGGGGTCACAGATACGCAGTATTTT
. TRBJ1-2 TRBV6-6 TRBD1 CASSYSGTGGGYTF TGTGCCAGCAGTTACTCTGGGACAGGTGGTGGCTACACCTTC
few TRBJ2-7 TRBV20-1 TRBD2 CSARDPTSGDYEQYF TGCAGTGCTAGAGACCCGACTAGCGGAGACTACGAGCAGTACTTC
. TRBJ2-7 TRBV28 TRBD1 CASSDRGRSYEQYF TGTGCCAGCAGTGACAGGGGGCGCTCCTACGAGCAGTACTTC
few TRBJ2-3 TRBV6-1 TRBD2 CASSDNVGLAGDTQYF TGTGCCAGCAGTGATAATGTGGGACTAGCGGGAGATACGCAGTATTTT
. TRBJ2-7 TRBV28 TRBD1 CASSPDTDRVYF TGTGCCAGCAGTCCGGATACGGACAGGGTATACTTC
few TRBJ2-3 TRBV27 . CASSSGRQDTQYF TGTGCCAGCAGTTCCGGCCGTCAAGATACGCAGTATTTT